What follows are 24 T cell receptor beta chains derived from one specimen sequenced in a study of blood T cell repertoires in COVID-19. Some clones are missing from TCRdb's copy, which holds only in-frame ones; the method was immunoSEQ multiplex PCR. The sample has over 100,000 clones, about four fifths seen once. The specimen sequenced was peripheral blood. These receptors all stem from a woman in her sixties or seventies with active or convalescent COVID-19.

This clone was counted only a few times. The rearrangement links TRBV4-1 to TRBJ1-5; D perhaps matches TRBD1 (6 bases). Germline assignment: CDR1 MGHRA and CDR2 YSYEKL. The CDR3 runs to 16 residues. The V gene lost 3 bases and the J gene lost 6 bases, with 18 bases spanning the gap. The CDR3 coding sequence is TGCGCCAGCAGCCAGATCCTCGGTCAGGGGAGTCAGCCCCAGCATTTT. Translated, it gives CASSQILGQGSQPQHF.

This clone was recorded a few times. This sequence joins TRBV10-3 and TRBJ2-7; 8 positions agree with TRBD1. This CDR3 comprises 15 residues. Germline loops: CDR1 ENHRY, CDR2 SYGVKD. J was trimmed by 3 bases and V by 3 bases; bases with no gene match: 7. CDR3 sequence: CAISDPGQGNYEQYF. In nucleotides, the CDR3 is TGTGCCATCAGTGACCCCGGACAGGGAAACTACGAGCAGTACTTC.

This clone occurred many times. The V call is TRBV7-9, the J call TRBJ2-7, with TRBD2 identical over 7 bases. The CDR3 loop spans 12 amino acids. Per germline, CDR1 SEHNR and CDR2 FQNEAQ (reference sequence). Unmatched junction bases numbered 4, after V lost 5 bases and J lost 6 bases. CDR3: CASSQWGGEQYV. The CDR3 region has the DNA TGTGCCAGCAGCCAATGGGGGGGCGAGCAGTACGTC.

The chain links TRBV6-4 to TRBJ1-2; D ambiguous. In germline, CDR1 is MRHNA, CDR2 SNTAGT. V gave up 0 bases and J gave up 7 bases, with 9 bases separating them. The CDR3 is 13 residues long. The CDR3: CASSDSRRSGYTF. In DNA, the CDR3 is TGTGCCAGCAGTGACTCGAGAAGAAGTGGCTACACCTTC.

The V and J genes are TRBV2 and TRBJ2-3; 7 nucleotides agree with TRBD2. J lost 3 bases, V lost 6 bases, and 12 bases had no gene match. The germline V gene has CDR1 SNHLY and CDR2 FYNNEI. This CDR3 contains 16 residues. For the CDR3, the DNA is TGTGCCAGCAGCGTCTTGGCCGCGGGGGTAACAGATACGCAGTATTTT. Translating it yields CASSVLAAGVTDTQYF.

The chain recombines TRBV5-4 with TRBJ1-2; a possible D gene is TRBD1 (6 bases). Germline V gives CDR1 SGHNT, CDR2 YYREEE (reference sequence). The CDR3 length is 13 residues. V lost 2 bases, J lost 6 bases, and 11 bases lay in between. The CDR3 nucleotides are TGTGCCAGCAGCTTACCAGGGGTGCATGGCTACACCTTC. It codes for CASSLPGVHGYTF.

CDR3 residues: CASSKGTSGGFSDTQYF. In DNA, the CDR3 is TGTGCCAGCAGCAAAGGGACTAGCGGGGGTTTTTCCGATACGCAGTATTTT. The chain combines TRBV7-3 with TRBJ2-3; TRBD2 aligns across 14 bases. J lost 6 bases, V lost 5 bases, and 10 bases had no gene match. In germline, CDR1 is SGHTA, CDR2 FQGTGA. The length of the CDR3 is 17 residues.

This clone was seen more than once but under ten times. CDR3 in amino acids: CASSQLLTGSNEKLFF. The DNA of the CDR3 is TGTGCCAGCAGCCAACTTCTGACAGGGTCAAATGAAAAACTGTTTTTT. This rearrangement joins TRBV3-1 (or the pseudogene TRBV3-2) to TRBJ1-4; TRBD1 agrees at 7 bases. Germline V lookup: CDR1 LGHDT, CDR2 YNNKEL (reference sequence). The CDR3 consists of 16 residues. Trimming removed 2 bases from V and 5 bases from J; junction bases left unmatched: 8.

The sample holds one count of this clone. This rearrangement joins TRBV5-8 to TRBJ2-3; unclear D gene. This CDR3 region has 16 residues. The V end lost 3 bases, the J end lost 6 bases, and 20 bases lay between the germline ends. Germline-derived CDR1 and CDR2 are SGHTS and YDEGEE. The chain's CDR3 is CASSYGYVGSGDTQYF. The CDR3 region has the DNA TGTGCCAGCAGCTATGGATATGTAGGTTCAGGCGATACGCAGTATTTT. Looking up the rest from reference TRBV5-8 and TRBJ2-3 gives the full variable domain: EAGVTQSPTHLIKTRGQQATLRCSPISGHTSVYWYQQALGLGLQFLLWYDEGEERNRGNFPPRFSGRQFPNYSSELNVNALELEDSALYLCASSYGYVGSGDTQYFGPGTRLTVL.

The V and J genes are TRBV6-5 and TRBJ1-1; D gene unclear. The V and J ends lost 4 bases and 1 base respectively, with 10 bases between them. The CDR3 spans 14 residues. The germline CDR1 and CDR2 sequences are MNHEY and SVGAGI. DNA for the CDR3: TGTGCCAGCAGTTTCAGGTCAACGAACACTGAAGCTTTCTTT. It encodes CASSFRSTNTEAFF.

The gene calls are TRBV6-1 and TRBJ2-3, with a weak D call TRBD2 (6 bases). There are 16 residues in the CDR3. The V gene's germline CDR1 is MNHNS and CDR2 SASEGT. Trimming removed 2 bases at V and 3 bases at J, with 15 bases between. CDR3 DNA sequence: TGTGCCAGCAGTGAACTGGGGGGAGCTTGGACAGATACGCAGTATTTT. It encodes CASSELGGAWTDTQYF.

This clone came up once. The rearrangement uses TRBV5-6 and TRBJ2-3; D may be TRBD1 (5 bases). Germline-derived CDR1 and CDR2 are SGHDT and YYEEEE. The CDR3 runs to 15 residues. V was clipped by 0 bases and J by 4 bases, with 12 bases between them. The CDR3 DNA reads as TGTGCCAGCAGCTTGGGAGGACACGGCTCAGATACGCAGTATTTT. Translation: CASSLGGHGSDTQYF.

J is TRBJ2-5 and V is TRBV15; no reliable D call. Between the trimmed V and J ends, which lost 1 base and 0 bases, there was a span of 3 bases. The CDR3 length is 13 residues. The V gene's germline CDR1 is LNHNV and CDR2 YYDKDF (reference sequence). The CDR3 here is CATSRANQETQYF. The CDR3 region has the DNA TGTGCCACCAGCAGAGCAAACCAAGAGACCCAGTACTTC.

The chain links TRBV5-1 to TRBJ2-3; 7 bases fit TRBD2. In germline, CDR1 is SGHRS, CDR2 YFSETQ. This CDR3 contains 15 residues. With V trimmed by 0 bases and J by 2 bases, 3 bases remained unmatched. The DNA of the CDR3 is TGCGCCAGCAGCTTGGGGGCGGGAGTCACAGATACGCAGTATTTT. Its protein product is CASSLGAGVTDTQYF.

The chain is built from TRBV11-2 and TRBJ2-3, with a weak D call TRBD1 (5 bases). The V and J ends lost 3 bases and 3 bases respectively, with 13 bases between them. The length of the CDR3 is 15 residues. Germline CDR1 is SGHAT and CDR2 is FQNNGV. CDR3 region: CASSFQGPLTDTQYF. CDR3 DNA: TGTGCCAGCAGCTTCCAGGGCCCCTTGACAGATACGCAGTATTTT. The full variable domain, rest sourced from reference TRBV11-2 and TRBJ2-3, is EAGVAQSPRYKIIEKRQSVAFWCNPISGHATLYWYQQILGQGPKLLIQFQNNGVVDDSQLPKDRFSAERLKGVDSTLKIQPAKLEDSAVYLCASSFQGPLTDTQYFGPGTRLTVL.

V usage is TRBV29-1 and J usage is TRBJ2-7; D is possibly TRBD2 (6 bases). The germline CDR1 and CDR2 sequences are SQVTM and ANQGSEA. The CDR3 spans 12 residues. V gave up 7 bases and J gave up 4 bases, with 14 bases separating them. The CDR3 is CSAVGLAYEQYV. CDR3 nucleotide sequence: TGCAGCGCCGTGGGGCTAGCGTACGAGCAGTACGTC.

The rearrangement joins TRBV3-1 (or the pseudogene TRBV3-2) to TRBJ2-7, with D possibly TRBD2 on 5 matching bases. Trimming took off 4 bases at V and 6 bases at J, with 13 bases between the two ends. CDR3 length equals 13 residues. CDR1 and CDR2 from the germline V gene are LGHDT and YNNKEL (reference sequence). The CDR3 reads CASSLVRGSEQYF. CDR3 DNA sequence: TGTGCCAGCAGCCTCGTTCGGGGAAGCGAGCAGTACTTC.

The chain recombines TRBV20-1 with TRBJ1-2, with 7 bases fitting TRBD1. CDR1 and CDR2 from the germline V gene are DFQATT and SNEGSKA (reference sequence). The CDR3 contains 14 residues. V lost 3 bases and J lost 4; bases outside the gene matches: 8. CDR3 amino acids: CSASQGEDLYGYTF. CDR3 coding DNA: TGCAGTGCTAGTCAGGGGGAGGACCTCTATGGCTACACCTTC.

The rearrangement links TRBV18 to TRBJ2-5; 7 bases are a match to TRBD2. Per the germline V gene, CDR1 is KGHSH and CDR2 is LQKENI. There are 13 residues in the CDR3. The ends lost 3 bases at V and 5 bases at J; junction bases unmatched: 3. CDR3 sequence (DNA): TGTGCCAGCTCACCTGGACTAGATGAGACCCAGTACTTC. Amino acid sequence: CASSPGLDETQYF.

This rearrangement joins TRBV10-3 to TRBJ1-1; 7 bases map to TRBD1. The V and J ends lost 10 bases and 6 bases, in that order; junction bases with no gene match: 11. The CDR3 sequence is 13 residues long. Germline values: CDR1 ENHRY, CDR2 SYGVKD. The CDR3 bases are TGTGCCACCGGGACAGCTAAAGCCCCTGAAGCTTTCTTT. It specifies CATGTAKAPEAFF.

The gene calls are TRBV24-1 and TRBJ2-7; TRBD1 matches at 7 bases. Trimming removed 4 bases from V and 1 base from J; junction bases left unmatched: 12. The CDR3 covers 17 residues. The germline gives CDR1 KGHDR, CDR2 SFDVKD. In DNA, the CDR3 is TGTGCCACCAGTGACTCGGCCCTAGGGGGACAGTCCTACGAGCAGTACTTC. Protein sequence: CATSDSALGGQSYEQYF.

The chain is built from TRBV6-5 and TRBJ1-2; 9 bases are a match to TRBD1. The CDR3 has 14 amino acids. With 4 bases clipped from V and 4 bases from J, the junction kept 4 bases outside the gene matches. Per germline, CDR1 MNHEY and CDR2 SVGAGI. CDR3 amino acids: CASSLGQGLYGYTF. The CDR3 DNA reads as TGTGCCAGCAGTTTGGGACAGGGCCTCTATGGCTACACCTTC.

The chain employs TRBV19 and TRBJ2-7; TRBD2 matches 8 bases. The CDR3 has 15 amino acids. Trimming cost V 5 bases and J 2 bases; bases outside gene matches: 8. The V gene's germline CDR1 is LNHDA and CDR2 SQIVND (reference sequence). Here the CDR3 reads CASSSSSGSTYEQYF. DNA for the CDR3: TGTGCCAGTAGTTCCTCTAGCGGGTCAACCTACGAGCAGTACTTC.

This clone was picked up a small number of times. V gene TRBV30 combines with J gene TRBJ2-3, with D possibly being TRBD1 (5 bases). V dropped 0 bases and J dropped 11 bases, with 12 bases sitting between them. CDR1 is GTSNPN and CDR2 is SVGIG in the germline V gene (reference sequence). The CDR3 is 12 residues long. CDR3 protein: CAWSVSRGRQYF. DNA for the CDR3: TGTGCCTGGAGTGTAAGTAGGGGCAGGCAGTATTTT.